The 29 T cell receptor beta chains below come from one sample, sequenced in a study of vaccination and CD4 T cells after COVID-19. Cultured CD4+ T cell DNA underwent sequencing with the Oncomine TCR Beta short-read assay. From the PCR reads, TCRdb called clonotypes with MiXCR, one entry per CDR3 protein. The sample has 17,000 or so distinct CDR3 sequences; under 55% are singletons. The time point: late sampling 161 to 241 days after vaccination in a few convalescent patients. Treatment described: approximately nine-day PBMC culture with coronavirus spike peptide pools or control peptides (ViraFEST assay). These receptors have no identified antigens. This specimen was CD4+ T cells from blood, cultured in vitro, taken about 7 months after SARS-CoV-2 vaccination. The receptors shown here come from a human donor who had recovered from COVID-19.

The chain joins TRBV7-3 to TRBJ2-5; D gene uncertain. The germline CDR1 and CDR2 sequences are SGHTA and FQGTGA. Trimming stripped 1 base from V and 0 bases from J, with 6 bases between. This CDR3 spans 14 amino acids. The CDR3 protein is CASSLNGYQETQYF. The CDR3 DNA reads as TGTGCCAGCAGCTTAAATGGGTACCAAGAGACCCAGTACTTC.

This rearrangement joins TRBV6-1 to TRBJ1-6, with a weak D call TRBD1 (6 bases). CDR1 and CDR2 from the germline V gene are MNHNS and SASEGT. Trimming took off 3 bases at V and 8 bases at J, with 20 bases between the two ends. This CDR3 spans 17 amino acids. The CDR3 DNA reads TGTGCCAGCAGTGATCCCCGGGGGGCAACGATTTATTCACCCCTCCACTTT. Protein product: CASSDPRGATIYSPLHF.

This chain connects TRBV7-2 to TRBJ1-2, with no clear D. Per germline, CDR1 SGHTA and CDR2 FQGNSA. CDR3 length: 14 residues. Deletions cut 2 bases from V and 1 base from J, with 8 bases between. CDR3 nucleotide sequence: TGTGCCAGCAGCTTACTCCAGAGTAACTATGGCTACACCTTC. As protein: CASSLLQSNYGYTF.

This clonotype was detected only a few times. The chain joins TRBV20-1 to TRBJ2-5; D ambiguous. CDR1 is DFQATT, CDR2 SNEGSKA, per germline (reference sequence). This CDR3 is 13 amino acids long. V lost 3 bases, J lost 0 bases, and 8 bases lay in between. CDR3 loop: CSASEPNQETQYF. CDR3 sequence (DNA): TGCAGTGCTAGCGAGCCGAACCAAGAGACCCAGTACTTC.

The genes are TRBV20-1 and TRBJ1-6; D remains ambiguous. CDR1 and CDR2 (germline): DFQATT, SNEGSKA (reference sequence). Trimming pared 1 base from V and 4 bases from J, leaving 5 bases between. The CDR3 loop spans 13 amino acids. The CDR3 is CSARGNYNSPLHF. The CDR3 DNA follows: TGCAGTGCTAGAGGGAATTATAATTCACCCCTCCACTTT.

The rearrangement joins TRBV7-9 to TRBJ2-5; no reliable D call. The ends were cut back, 3 bases at V and 5 bases at J, with 4 bases in the middle. The germline V gene encodes CDR1 SEHNR and CDR2 FQNEAQ (reference sequence). CDR3 length: 11 amino acids. The CDR3 region is CASSFLETQYF. The CDR3 coding sequence is TGTGCCAGCAGCTTCTTGGAGACCCAGTACTTC.

This clonotype was counted only a few times. V gene TRBV27 combines with J gene TRBJ2-7; 11 bases are a match to TRBD2. This CDR3 contains 18 residues. Trimming cost V 6 bases and J 0 bases; bases outside gene matches: 13. In germline, CDR1 is MNHEY, CDR2 SMNVEV (reference sequence). CDR3 bases: TGTGCCAGCAGAGGACTGACTAGCGGGATGACCCGCTCCTACGAGCAGTACTTC. It codes for CASRGLTSGMTRSYEQYF.

J is TRBJ2-1 and V is TRBV7-3; 10 bases map to TRBD1. This CDR3 has 16 residues. CDR1 and CDR2 (germline): SGHTA, FQGTGA. V lost 4 bases to trimming and J lost 6 bases; unmatched junction nucleotides: 9. CDR3 region: CASSSSGTGDANEQFF. The CDR3 DNA reads as TGTGCCAGCAGCTCGTCCGGGACAGGGGACGCCAATGAGCAGTTCTTC.

This chain links TRBV5-4 with TRBJ2-7, with TRBD2 matching over 9 bases. The trim removed 4 bases at V and 3 bases at J, leaving 2 bases unmatched. Germline CDR1 and CDR2: SGHNT and YYREEE (reference sequence). This CDR3 comprises 13 residues. CDR3 nucleotides: TGTGCCAGCAGCCAGACTAGCGGCTACGAGCAGTACTTC. Amino acid sequence: CASSQTSGYEQYF.

This chain joins TRBV27 and TRBJ2-1, with 8 positions matching TRBD2. The junction had 8 bases not matched to a gene; V was cut back by 5 bases and J by 5 bases. From germline, CDR1 is MNHEY and CDR2 SMNVEV (reference sequence). The CDR3 runs 15 residues. The chain's CDR3 is CASSPIAGSDNEQFF. In DNA form, the CDR3 reads TGTGCCAGCAGTCCTATAGCGGGGTCGGACAATGAGCAGTTCTTC.

The count of this clonotype is one. The CDR3 here is CASIQPLRTGRNQPQHF. In DNA, the CDR3 is TGTGCCAGCATCCAACCCCTCAGGACAGGGAGGAATCAGCCCCAGCATTTT. The V and J genes are TRBV11-2 and TRBJ1-5; 8 bases agree with TRBD1. The CDR3 covers 17 residues. Germline V CDR1 and CDR2: SGHAT, FQNNGV. V shed 7 bases, J shed 4 bases, and the junction held 15 bases outside the gene matches.

The chain carries TRBV7-9 and TRBJ1-4, with D possibly being TRBD1 (5 bases). The germline gives CDR1 SEHNR, CDR2 FQNEAQ (reference sequence). Trimming cost V 5 bases and J 4 bases, with 14 bases left between them. The CDR3 runs 15 residues. The CDR3 bases are TGTGCCAGCAGCATTACAGGAGCCGGTAATGAAAAACTGTTTTTT. This encodes CASSITGAGNEKLFF.

The table lists this clonotype with a count of one. V and J are TRBV28 and TRBJ2-5; 9 nucleotides agree with TRBD2. Germline lookup yields CDR1 MDHEN and CDR2 SYDVKM. Unmatched junction bases numbered 15, after V lost 5 bases and J lost 5 bases. The CDR3 is 17 amino acids. The chain's CDR3 is CASSRGKGGSGGETQYF. In nucleotides, the CDR3 is TGTGCCAGCAGTAGGGGAAAAGGGGGGAGCGGGGGGGAGACCCAGTACTTC.

In its sample, this clonotype was seen once. This chain connects TRBV2 to TRBJ1-1; D is ambiguous. The V gene lost 5 bases and the J gene lost 0 bases, with 7 bases spanning the gap. CDR1 is SNHLY, CDR2 FYNNEI, per germline. The CDR3 spans 13 residues. This CDR3 reads CASSWTVNTEAFF. CDR3 DNA: TGTGCCAGCAGTTGGACGGTGAACACTGAAGCTTTCTTT. Together with reference TRBV2 and TRBJ1-1, the CDR3 gives the full variable domain: EPEVTQTPSHQVTQMGQEVILRCVPISNHLYFYWYRQILGQKVEFLVSFYNNEISEKSEIFDDQFSVERPDGSNFTLKIRSTKLEDSAMYFCASSWTVNTEAFFGQGTRLTVV.

This rearrangement joins TRBV15 to TRBJ1-2; D is possibly TRBD1 (6 bases). Trimming removed 0 bases from V and 5 bases from J, with 13 bases in between. CDR1 LNHNV and CDR2 YYDKDF come from the germline V gene (reference sequence). The CDR3 contains 15 residues. Here the CDR3 DNA reads TGTGCCACCAGCAGAGATGCTGGCAGGGGATATGGCTACACCTTC. Its protein is CATSRDAGRGYGYTF.

This clonotype has only a few counts. The V gene is TRBV7-2, the J gene TRBJ2-5, with D maybe TRBD2 (6 bases). V lost 3 bases and J lost 5, with 22 bases in between. This CDR3 is built from 17 residues. Germline V gives CDR1 SGHTA, CDR2 FQGNSA. CDR3 loop: CASSFLGGRSPQETQYF. The CDR3 nucleotides read TGTGCCAGCAGCTTCCTAGGTGGGAGGAGCCCCCAGGAGACCCAGTACTTC.

The chain recombines TRBV7-2 with TRBJ2-7; D unresolved. The CDR3 totals 13 residues. The germline V gene encodes CDR1 SGHTA and CDR2 FQGNSA. Deletions cut 1 base from V and 0 bases from J, with 4 bases between. CDR3 DNA: TGTGCCAGCAGCTTAGGTAACTCCTACGAGCAGTACTTC. Translation: CASSLGNSYEQYF.

This chain uses TRBV15 with TRBJ2-3; no reliable D call. This CDR3 contains 14 residues. Per the germline V gene, CDR1 is LNHNV and CDR2 is YYDKDF (reference sequence). Trimming pared 5 bases from V and 0 bases from J, leaving 9 bases between. CDR3 loop: CATSGIRSTDTQYF. In DNA form, the CDR3 reads TGTGCCACCAGCGGGATTAGGAGCACAGATACGCAGTATTTT.

The V and J genes are TRBV6-1 and TRBJ1-2; 12 bases agree with TRBD1. CDR1 is MNHNS and CDR2 is SASEGT in the germline V gene. Trimming at V came to 5 bases and at J to 4 bases, leaving 5 bases not matched to a gene. The CDR3 sequence is 15 residues long. The CDR3 is CASSHPGQGAYGYTF. DNA for the CDR3: TGTGCCAGCAGTCACCCGGGACAGGGGGCCTATGGCTACACCTTC.

In its sample, this clonotype was seen a few times. The genes are TRBV7-9 and TRBJ2-7; tentatively, D is TRBD1 (6 bases). This CDR3 is 14 amino acids long. Germline V gene sequence: CDR1 SEHNR, CDR2 FQNEAQ (reference sequence). V was pared by 5 bases and J by 5 bases, with 16 bases between. CDR3 amino acids: CASSHGDDRNEQYF. For the CDR3, the DNA is TGTGCCAGCAGCCATGGCGACGACAGGAACGAGCAGTACTTC.

There are a few counts of this clonotype. CDR3 amino acids: CASSLERSGDTQYF. In DNA form, the CDR3 reads TGTGCCAGCAGCTTAGAACGATCCGGCGATACGCAGTATTTT. The genes are TRBV7-2 and TRBJ2-3; no reliable D call. This CDR3 has 14 residues. V shed 1 base and J shed 6 bases, with 11 bases lying between them. Germline CDR1 and CDR2: SGHTA and FQGNSA.

In DNA form, the CDR3 reads TGTGCCAGCAGCTTACAGGGCTCTGGAAACACCATATATTTT. This codes for CASSLQGSGNTIYF. The J gene is TRBJ1-3, the V gene TRBV7-9; D might be TRBD1 (5 bases). The CDR3 contains 14 residues. V dropped 2 bases and J dropped 0 bases, with 5 bases sitting between them. Looked up from germline, CDR1 is SEHNR and CDR2 is FQNEAQ (reference sequence). The full variable domain, in which reference TRBV7-9 and TRBJ1-3 provide the parts outside the CDR3, is DTGVSQNPRHKITKRGQNVTFRCDPISEHNRLYWYRQTLGQGPEFLTYFQNEAQLEKSRLLSDRFSAERPKGSFSTLEIQRTEQGDSAMYLCASSLQGSGNTIYFGEGSWLTVV.

The V and J genes are TRBV20-1 and TRBJ2-1, with unresolved D. This CDR3 is built from 11 residues. Deletions cut 3 bases from V and 8 bases from J, with 8 bases between. From germline, CDR1 is DFQATT and CDR2 SNEGSKA (reference sequence). DNA of the CDR3: TGCAGTGCTAGCGCAGGTCATGAGCAGTTCTTC. It yields the protein CSASAGHEQFF.

This clonotype was counted a few times. The rearrangement joins TRBV15 to TRBJ2-5, with D possibly being TRBD2 (5 bases). Germline V gene sequence: CDR1 LNHNV, CDR2 YYDKDF (reference sequence). CDR3 length: 16 residues. Trimming shortened V by 0 bases and J by 5 bases, and 16 bases separated the two germline ends. CDR3 sequence: CATSRDRMGSGETQYF. CDR3 nucleotides: TGTGCCACCAGCAGAGATCGGATGGGGTCGGGGGAGACCCAGTACTTC.

The chain couples TRBV29-1 to TRBJ2-3, with TRBD2 identical over 8 bases. The CDR3 totals 16 residues. Germline lookup yields CDR1 SQVTM and CDR2 ANQGSEA. J gave up 3 bases and V 8 bases, and 16 bases lay outside the gene matches. CDR3 in amino acids: CSSRMGLDGGTDTQYF. CDR3 DNA sequence: TGCAGCTCCCGAATGGGACTAGACGGGGGGACAGATACGCAGTATTTT.

This clonotype was found a few times. V is TRBV20-1 and J is TRBJ1-1; 8 positions agree with TRBD1. The CDR3 loop spans 15 amino acids. V lost 6 bases to trimming and J lost 1 base; unmatched junction nucleotides: 10. Germline V gene data show CDR1 as DFQATT and CDR2 as SNEGSKA (reference sequence). CDR3 in DNA: TGCAGTGCCACCCGAATCGGACAGGGGAACACTGAAGCTTTCTTT. This translates into CSATRIGQGNTEAFF.

The V gene is TRBV20-1, the J gene TRBJ1-1; the D is unclear. The length of the CDR3 is 13 residues. V shed 3 bases and J shed 3 bases, with 11 bases lying between them. CDR1 and CDR2 (germline): DFQATT, SNEGSKA (reference sequence). The CDR3 DNA follows: TGCAGTGCTAGTGGCGGGGAGGACACTGAAGCTTTCTTT. This sequence encodes CSASGGEDTEAFF.

In its sample, this clonotype was seen a few times. V and J are TRBV29-1 and TRBJ1-2, with D possibly matching TRBD1 (6 bases). Germline V gene lookup returns CDR1 SQVTM and CDR2 ANQGSEA. The V gene lost 2 bases and the J gene lost 6 bases, with 19 bases spanning the gap. CDR3 length: 15 amino acids. CDR3 amino acids: CSVETGDTGGDGYTF. The CDR3 DNA reads as TGCAGCGTTGAAACCGGGGACACGGGAGGGGATGGCTACACCTTC.

The chain links TRBV6-1 to TRBJ1-2, with D possibly TRBD1 on 5 matching bases. Germline CDR1 and CDR2: MNHNS and SASEGT. The CDR3 totals 17 residues. The V end lost 8 bases, the J end lost 4 bases, and 26 bases lay between the germline ends. The CDR3 DNA is TGTGCCAGCCTTTCTACATCGGGGAGGGGAAGGGCCTATGGCTACACCTTC. Its protein product is CASLSTSGRGRAYGYTF.